This T cell receptor (beta chain) was sequenced during a study of glioma-infiltrating T cells after dendritic cell vaccination. Study context: Between about 2002 and 2012, patients got autologous tumor lysate-pulsed dendritic cell vaccines. Monocyte-derived dendritic cells, cultured less than 8 days with IL-4 and GM-CSF, were pulsed with autologous tumor lysate. Study-wide results and limits: Few patients contributed both blood and tumor specimens.

The CDR3 has 13 amino acids. Germline V gene lookup returns CDR1 MNHEY and CDR2 SVGAGI. With V trimmed by 4 bases and J by 4 bases, 3 bases remained unmatched. A note on this clone: Its antigen remains unidentified.

The method was immunoSEQ multiplex PCR; TCRdb's version includes in-frame clones alone and lacks a portion of them. The data contain fewer than 40,000 clones, over 90% of them seen just once; the ten biggest clones take up around 2.2%. Sequencing used blood, obtained before dendritic cell vaccination. This TCR was sampled from a human donor with glioblastoma. The chain combines TRBV6-5 with TRBJ2-7; TRBD2 agrees at 8 bases. The CDR3: CASSLAGTYEQYF. The CDR3 DNA follows: TGTGCCAGCAGTTTAGCGGGGACTTACGAGCAGTACTTC.